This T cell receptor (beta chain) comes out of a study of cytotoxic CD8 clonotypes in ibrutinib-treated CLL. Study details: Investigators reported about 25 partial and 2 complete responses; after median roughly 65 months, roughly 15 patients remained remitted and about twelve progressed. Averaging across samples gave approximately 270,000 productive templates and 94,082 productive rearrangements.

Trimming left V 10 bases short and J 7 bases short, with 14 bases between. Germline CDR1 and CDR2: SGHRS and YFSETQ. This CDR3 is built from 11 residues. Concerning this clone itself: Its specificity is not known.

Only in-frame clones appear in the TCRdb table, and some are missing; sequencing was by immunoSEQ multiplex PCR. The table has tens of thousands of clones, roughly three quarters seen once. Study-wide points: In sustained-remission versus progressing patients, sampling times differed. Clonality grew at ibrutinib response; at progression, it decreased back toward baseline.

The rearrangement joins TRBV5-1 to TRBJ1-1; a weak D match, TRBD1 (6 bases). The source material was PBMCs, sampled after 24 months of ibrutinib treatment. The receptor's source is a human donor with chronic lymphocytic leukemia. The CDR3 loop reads CASEGGLEAFF. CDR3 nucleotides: TGCGCCTCCGAGGGGGGCCTTGAAGCTTTCTTT.